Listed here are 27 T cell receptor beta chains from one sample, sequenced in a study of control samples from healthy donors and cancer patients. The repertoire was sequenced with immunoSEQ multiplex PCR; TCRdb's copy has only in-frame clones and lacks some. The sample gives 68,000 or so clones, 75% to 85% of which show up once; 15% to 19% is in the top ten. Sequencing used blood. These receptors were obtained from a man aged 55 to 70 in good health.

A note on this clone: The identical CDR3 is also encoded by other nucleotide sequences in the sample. CDR3 in DNA: TGTGCCAGTAGTATCCACCCCCCAAATCAGCCCCAGCATTTT. Its translation is CASSIHPPNQPQHF. The V gene is TRBV19, the J gene TRBJ1-5; D call uncertain. This CDR3 region has 14 residues. Between the trimmed V and J ends, which lost 3 bases and 4 bases, there was a span of 10 bases. Germline values: CDR1 LNHDA, CDR2 SQIVND (reference sequence).

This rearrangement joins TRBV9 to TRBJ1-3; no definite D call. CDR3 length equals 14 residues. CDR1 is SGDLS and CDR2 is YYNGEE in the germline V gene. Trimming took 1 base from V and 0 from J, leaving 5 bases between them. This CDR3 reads CASSVRGSGNTIYF. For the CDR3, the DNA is TGTGCCAGCAGCGTAAGAGGCTCTGGAAACACCATATATTTT.

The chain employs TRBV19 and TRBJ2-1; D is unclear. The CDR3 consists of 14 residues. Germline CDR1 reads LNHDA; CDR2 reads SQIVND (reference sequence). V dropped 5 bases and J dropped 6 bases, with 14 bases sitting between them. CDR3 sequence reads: CASSAHLAGNEQFF. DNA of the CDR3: TGTGCCAGTAGTGCACACCTGGCAGGCAATGAGCAGTTCTTC. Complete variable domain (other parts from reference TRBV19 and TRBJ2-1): DGGITQSPKYLFRKEGQNVTLSCEQNLNHDAMYWYRQDPGQGLRLIYYSQIVNDFQKGDIAEGYSVSREKKESFPLTVTSAQKNPTAFYLCASSAHLAGNEQFFGPGTRLTVL.

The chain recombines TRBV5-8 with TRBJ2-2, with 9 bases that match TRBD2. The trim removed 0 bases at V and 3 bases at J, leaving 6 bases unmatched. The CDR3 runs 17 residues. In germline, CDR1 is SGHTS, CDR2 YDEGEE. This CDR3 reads CASSLVTSGTDTGELFF. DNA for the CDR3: TGTGCCAGCAGCTTGGTGACTAGCGGTACTGACACCGGGGAGCTGTTTTTT.

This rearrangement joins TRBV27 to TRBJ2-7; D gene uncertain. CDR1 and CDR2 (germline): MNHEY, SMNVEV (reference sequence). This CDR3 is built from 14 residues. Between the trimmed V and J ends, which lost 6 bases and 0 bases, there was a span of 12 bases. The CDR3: CASRGIPSSYEQYF. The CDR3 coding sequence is TGTGCCAGCAGGGGTATTCCGAGCTCCTACGAGCAGTACTTC.

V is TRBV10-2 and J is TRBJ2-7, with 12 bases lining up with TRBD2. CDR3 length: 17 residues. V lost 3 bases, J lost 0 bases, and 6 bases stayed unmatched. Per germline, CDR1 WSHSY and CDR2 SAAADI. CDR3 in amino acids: CASSDPSGRAASYEQYF. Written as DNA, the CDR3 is TGCGCCAGCAGTGACCCTAGCGGGAGGGCCGCCTCCTACGAGCAGTACTTC.

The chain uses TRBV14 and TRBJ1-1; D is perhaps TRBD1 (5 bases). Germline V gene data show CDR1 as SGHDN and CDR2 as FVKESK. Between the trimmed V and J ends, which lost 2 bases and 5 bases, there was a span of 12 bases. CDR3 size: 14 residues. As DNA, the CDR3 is TGTGCCAGCAGCCAAACGGGGGAGAGGACTGAAGCTTTCTTT. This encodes CASSQTGERTEAFF.

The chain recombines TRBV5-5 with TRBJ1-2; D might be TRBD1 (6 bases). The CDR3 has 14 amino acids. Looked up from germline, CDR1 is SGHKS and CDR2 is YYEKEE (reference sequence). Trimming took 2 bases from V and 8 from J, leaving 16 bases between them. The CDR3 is CASSFSPGDAGYTF. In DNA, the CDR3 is TGTGCCAGCAGCTTTTCTCCAGGGGACGCAGGCTACACCTTC. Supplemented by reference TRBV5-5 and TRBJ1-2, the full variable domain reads DAGVTQSPTHLIKTRGQQVTLRCSPISGHKSVSWYQQVLGQGPQFIFQYYEKEERGRGNFPDRFSARQFPNYSSELNVNALLLGDSALYLCASSFSPGDAGYTFGSGTRLTVV.

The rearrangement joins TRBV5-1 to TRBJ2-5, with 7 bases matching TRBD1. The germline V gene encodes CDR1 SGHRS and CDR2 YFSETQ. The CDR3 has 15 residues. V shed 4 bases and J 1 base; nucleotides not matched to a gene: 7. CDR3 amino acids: CASSNDAGGQETQYF. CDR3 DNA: TGCGCCAGCAGCAACGACGCAGGGGGCCAAGAGACCCAGTACTTC. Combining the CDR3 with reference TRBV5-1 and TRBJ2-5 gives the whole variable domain KAGVTQTPRYLIKTRGQQVTLSCSPISGHRSVSWYQQTPGQGLQFLFEYFSETQRNKGNFPGRFSGRQFSNSRSEMNVSTLELGDSALYLCASSNDAGGQETQYFGPGTRLLVL.

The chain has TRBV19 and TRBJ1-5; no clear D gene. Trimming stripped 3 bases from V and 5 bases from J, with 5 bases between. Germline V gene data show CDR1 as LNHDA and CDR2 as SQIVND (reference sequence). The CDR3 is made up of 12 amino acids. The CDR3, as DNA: TGTGCCAGTAGTATCTCGGATCAGCCCCAGCATTTT. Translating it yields CASSISDQPQHF.

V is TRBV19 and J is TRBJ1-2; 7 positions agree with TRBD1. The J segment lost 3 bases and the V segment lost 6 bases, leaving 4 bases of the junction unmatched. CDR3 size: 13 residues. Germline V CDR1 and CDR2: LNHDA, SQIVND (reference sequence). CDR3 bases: TGTGCCAGTAGCCAAGACAGGGACTATGGCTACACCTTC. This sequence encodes CASSQDRDYGYTF.

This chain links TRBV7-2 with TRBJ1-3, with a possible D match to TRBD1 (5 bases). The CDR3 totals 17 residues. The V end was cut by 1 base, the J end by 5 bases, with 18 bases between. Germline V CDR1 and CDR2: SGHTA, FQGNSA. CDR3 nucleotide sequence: TGTGCCAGCAGCTTAGGTCGGGGGGGGACGAACAGAAACACCATATATTTT. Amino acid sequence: CASSLGRGGTNRNTIYF. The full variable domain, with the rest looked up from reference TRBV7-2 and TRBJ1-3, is GAGVSQSPSNKVTEKGKDVELRCDPISGHTALYWYRQSLGQGLEFLIYFQGNSAPDKSGLPSDRFSAERTGGSVSTLTIQRTQQEDSAVYLCASSLGRGGTNRNTIYFGEGSWLTVV.

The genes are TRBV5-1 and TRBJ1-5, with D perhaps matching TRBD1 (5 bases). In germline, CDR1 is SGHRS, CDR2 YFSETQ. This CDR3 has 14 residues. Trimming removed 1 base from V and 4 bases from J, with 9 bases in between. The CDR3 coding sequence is TGCGCCAGCAGCTTGAACGGGGCAAATCAGCCCCAGCATTTT. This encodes CASSLNGANQPQHF.

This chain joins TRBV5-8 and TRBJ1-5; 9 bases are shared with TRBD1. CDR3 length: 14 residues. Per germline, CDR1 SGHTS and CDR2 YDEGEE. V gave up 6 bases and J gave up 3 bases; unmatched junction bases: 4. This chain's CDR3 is CASNRDRVNQPQHF. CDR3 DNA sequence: TGTGCCAGCAACCGGGACAGGGTCAATCAGCCCCAGCATTTT.

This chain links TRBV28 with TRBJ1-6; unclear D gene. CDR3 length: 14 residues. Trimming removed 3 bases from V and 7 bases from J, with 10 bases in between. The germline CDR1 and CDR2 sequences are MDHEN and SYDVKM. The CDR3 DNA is TGTGCCAGCAGTTTCGTCAGGAAGAATTCACCCCTCCACTTT. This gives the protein CASSFVRKNSPLHF.

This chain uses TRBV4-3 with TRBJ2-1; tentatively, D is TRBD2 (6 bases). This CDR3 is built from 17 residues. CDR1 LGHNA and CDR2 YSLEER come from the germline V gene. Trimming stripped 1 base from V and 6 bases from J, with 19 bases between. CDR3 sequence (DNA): TGCGCCAGCAGCCAAGTCTGGGGACTCTCCAGCTCCAATGAGCAGTTCTTC. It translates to CASSQVWGLSSSNEQFF.

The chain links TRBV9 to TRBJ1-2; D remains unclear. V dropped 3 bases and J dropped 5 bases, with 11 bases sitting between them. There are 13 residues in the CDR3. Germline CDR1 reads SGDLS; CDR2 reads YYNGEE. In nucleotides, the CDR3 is TGTGCCAGCAGCGGGACTCACGATTATGGCTACACCTTC. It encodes CASSGTHDYGYTF.

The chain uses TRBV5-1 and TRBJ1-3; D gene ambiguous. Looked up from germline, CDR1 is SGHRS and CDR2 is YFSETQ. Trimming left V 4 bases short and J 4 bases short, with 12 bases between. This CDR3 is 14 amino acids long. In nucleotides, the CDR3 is TGCGCCAGCAGCCCGGGGTTATCAGGAAACACCATATATTTT. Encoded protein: CASSPGLSGNTIYF.

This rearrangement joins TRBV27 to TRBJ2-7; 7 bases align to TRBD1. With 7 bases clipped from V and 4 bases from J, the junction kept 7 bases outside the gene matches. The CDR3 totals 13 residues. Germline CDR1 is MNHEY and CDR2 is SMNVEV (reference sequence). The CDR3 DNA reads TGTGCCAGCAACCGACAGGGATCGTACGAGCAGTACTTC. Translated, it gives CASNRQGSYEQYF.

CDR3 coding DNA: TGTGCCTGGAGTGGGACTAGCCGCCTGGAGCAGTACTTC. Amino acid sequence: CAWSGTSRLEQYF. The chain couples TRBV30 to TRBJ2-7; 8 bases match TRBD2. Germline V gene sequence: CDR1 GTSNPN, CDR2 SVGIG (reference sequence). The CDR3 has 13 amino acids. Trimming took 1 base from V and 7 from J; bases not matched to a gene: 6.

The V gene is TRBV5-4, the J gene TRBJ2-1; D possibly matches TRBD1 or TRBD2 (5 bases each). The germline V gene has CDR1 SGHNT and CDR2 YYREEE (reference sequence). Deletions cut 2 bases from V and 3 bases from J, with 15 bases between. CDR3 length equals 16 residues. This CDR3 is CASSLLGWGNYNEQFF. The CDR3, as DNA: TGTGCCAGCAGCTTACTGGGGTGGGGGAACTACAATGAGCAGTTCTTC.

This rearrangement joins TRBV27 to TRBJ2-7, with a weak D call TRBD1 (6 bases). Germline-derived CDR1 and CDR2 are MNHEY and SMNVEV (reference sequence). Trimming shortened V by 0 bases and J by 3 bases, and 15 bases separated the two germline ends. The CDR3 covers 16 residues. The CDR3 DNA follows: TGTGCCAGCAGTTTATCGGCCCCTCGGACAGACTACGAGCAGTACTTC. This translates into CASSLSAPRTDYEQYF.

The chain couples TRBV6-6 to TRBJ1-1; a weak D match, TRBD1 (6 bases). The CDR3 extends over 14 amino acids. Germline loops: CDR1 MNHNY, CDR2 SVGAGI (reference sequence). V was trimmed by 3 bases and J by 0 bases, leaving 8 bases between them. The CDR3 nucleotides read TGTGCCAGCAGTTATCGACAGGTGAACACTGAAGCTTTCTTT. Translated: CASSYRQVNTEAFF.

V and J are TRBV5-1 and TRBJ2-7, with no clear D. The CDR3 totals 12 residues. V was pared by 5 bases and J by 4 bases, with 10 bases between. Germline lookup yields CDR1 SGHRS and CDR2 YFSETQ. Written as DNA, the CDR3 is TGCGCCAGCAGGGGCGGAGATTACGAGCAGTACTTC. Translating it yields CASRGGDYEQYF.

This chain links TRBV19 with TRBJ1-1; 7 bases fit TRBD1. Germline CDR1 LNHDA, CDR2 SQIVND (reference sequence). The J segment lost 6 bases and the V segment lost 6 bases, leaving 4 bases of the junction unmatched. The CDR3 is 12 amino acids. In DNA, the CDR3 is TGTGCCAGTAGCACAGGGACAGCTGAAGCTTTCTTT. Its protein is CASSTGTAEAFF.

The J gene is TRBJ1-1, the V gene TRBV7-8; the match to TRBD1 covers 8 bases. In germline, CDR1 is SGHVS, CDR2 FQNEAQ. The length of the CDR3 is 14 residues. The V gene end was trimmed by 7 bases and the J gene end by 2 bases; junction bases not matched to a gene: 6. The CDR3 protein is CASNPTGGNTEAFF. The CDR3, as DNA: TGTGCCAGCAACCCTACAGGGGGAAACACTGAAGCTTTCTTT.

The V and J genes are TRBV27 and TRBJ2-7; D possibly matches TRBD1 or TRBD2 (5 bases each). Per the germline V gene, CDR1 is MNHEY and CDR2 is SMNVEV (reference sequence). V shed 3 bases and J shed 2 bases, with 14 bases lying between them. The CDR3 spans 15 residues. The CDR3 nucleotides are TGTGCCAGCAGTTTCCGCCCGGGACCCACCTACGAGCAGTACTTC. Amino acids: CASSFRPGPTYEQYF.